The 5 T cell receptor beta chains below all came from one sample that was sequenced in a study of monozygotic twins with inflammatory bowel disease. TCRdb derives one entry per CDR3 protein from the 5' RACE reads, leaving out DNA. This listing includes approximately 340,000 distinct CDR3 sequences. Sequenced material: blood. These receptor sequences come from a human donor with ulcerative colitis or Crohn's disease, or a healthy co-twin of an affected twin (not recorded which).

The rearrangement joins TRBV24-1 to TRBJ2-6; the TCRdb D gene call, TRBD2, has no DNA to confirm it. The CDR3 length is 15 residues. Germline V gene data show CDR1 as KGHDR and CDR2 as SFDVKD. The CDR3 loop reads CATSGGPSGANVLTF.

The CDR3 loop reads CASSPWAGGYTDTQYF. The V and J genes are TRBV9 and TRBJ2-3; TCRdb names TRBD1, which stays unverified in the absence of DNA. The length of the CDR3 is 16 residues. Per germline, CDR1 SGDLS and CDR2 YYNGEE. The full variable domain, with the rest looked up from reference TRBV9 and TRBJ2-3, is DSGVTQTPKHLITATGQRVTLRCSPRSGDLSVYWYQQSLDQGLQFLIQYYNGEERAKGNILERFSAQQFPDLHSELNLSSLELGDSALYFCASSPWAGGYTDTQYFGPGTRLTVL.

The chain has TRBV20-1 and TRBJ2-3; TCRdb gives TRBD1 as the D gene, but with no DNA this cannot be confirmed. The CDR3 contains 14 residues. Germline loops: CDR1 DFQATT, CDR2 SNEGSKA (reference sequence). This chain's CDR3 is CSARVQGAGDTQYF.

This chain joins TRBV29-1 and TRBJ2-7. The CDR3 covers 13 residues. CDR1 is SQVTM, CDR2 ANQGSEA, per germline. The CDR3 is CSVAGQGPYEQYF.

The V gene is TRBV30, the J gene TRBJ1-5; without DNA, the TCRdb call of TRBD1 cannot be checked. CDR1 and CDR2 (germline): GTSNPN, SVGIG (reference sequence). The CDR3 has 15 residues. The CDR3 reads CAWSPGQGLNQPQHF.